The entry below gives a single T cell receptor beta chain sequence along with its context. Its antigen is still unknown. PCR employed 60 Vbeta and 13 Jbeta primers. Some clones are missing from TCRdb's copy, which holds only in-frame ones; the method was immunoSEQ multiplex PCR. The table records about 120,000 clones, around 75% of them present only once. This sample is part of a study of cytomegalovirus exposure and HLA in healthy donors. Study information: In an early release, HLA-typed donors contributed 75 million to 85 million unique TCR sequences. Study-level points and caveats: Rare TCR sequences predominated, though certain public TCRs were found in many donors. A later analysis showed that HLA-associated TCR beta chains had undergone more clonal expansion than equally common others. It was reported in a later analysis that an Asian-associated ancestry cluster showed fewer N-insertions than the 666-donor mean.

V gave up 3 bases and J gave up 0 bases; unmatched junction bases: 6. The CDR3 consists of 16 residues. CDR1 and CDR2 from the germline V gene are MGHRA and YSYEKL. Sequencing was done on a sample of PBMCs. This sequence joins TRBV4-1 and TRBJ1-1; 8 nucleotides line up with TRBD1. This clonotype was obtained from a woman between 18 and 29 years old in good health and CMV-seronegative. DNA of the CDR3: TGCGCCAGCAGCCACCTCGCGGGACAGGTGAACACTGAAGCTTTCTTT. Translated, it gives CASSHLAGQVNTEAFF.